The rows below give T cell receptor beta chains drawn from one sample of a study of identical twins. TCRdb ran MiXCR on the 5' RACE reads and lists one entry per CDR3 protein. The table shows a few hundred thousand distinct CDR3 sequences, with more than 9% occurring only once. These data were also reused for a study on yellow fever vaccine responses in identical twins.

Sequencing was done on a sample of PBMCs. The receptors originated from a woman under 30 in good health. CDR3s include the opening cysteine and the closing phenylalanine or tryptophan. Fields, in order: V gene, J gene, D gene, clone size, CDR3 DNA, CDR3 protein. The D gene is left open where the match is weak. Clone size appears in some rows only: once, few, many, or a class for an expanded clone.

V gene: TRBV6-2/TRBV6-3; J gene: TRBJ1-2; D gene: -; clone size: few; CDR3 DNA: TGTGCCAGCAGAAACAACGTGCTCCCCGGAGGCTATGGCTACACCTTC; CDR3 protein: CASRNNVLPGGYGYTF
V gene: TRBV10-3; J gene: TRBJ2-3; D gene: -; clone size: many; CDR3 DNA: TGTGCCATCAGGGACAGTGGGGGCACAGATACGCAGTATTTT; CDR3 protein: CAIRDSGGTDTQYF
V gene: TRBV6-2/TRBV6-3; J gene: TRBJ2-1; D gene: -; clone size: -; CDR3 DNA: TGTGCCAGCAGTTCAACGTCAACGGGTTCCTGGAGGAATGAGCAGTTCTTC; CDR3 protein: CASSSTSTGSWRNEQFF
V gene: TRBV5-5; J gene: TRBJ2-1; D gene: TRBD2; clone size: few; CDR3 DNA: TGTGCCAGCAGCTTGGCGGGAGCGGGGCTCTACAATGAGCAGTTCTTC; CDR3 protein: CASSLAGAGLYNEQFF
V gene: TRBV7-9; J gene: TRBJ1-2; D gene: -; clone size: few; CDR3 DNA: TGTGCCAGCAGCCTAGAGAGCGGGGGGGCTCGTGGCTACACCTTC; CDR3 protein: CASSLESGGARGYTF
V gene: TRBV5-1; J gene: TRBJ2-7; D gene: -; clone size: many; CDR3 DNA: TGCGCCAGCACCTCGGGACTCTACGAGCAGTACTTC; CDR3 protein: CASTSGLYEQYF
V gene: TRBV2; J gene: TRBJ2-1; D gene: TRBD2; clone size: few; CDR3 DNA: TGTGCCAGCCATCTGCTCAGACTAGCGGGGGGGCTGAACAATGAGCAGTTCTTC; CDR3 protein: CASHLLRLAGGLNNEQFF
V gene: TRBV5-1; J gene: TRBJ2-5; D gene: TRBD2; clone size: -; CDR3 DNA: TGCGCCAGCAGCTTGGAGTGGCTAGCGGAAGGGGAGACCCAGTACTTC; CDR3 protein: CASSLEWLAEGETQYF
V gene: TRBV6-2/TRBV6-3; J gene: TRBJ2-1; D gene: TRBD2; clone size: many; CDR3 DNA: TGTGCCAGCAGTTACGCGAATAGGACTAGCGGGAGGAGTAATGAGCAGTTCTTC; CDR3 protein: CASSYANRTSGRSNEQFF
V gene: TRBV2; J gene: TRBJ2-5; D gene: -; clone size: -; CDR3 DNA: TGTGCCAGCACGTTGACTACGCAAGAGACCCAGTACTTC; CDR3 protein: CASTLTTQETQYF
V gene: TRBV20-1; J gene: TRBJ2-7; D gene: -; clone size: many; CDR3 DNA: TGCAGTGCACCCTTCTCCAGGGGAGTCAACGAGCAGTACTTC; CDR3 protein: CSAPFSRGVNEQYF
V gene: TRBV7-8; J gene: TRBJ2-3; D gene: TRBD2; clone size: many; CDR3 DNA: TGTGCCAGCAGCCCACACCGCCGAGCGGGGGGTAACGCAGATACGCAGTATTTT; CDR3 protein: CASSPHRRAGGNADTQYF
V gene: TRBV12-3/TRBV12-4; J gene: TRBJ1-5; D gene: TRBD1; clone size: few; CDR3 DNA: TGTGCCAGCAGTCCCGACAGGGACAATCAGCCCCAGCATTTT; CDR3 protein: CASSPDRDNQPQHF
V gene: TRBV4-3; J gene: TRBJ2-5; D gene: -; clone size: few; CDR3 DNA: TGCGCCAGCAGCCAAGATATAGGTAGCGAAGAGACCCAGTACTTC; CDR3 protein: CASSQDIGSEETQYF
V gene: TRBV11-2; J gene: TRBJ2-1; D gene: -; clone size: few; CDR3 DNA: TGTGCCAGCAGCTTACTCACAAACAATGAGCAGTTCTTC; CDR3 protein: CASSLLTNNEQFF
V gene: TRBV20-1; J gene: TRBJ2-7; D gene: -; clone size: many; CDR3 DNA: TGCAGTGCTAGAGATTACGACAAGAACCACGAGCAGTACTTC; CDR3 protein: CSARDYDKNHEQYF
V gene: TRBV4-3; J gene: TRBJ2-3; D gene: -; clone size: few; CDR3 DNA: TGCGCCAGCAGCCAAGGGGCTGGAGGGTGGGACACAGATACGCAGTATTTT; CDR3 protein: CASSQGAGGWDTDTQYF
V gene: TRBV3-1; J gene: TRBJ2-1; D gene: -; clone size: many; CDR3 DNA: TGTGCCAGCAGCCAAGTAGGGGTGAATGAGCAGTTCTTC; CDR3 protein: CASSQVGVNEQFF
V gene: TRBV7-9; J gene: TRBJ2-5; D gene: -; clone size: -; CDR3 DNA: TGTGCCAGCAGCAAAATGGACCCTGGGGAGACCCAGTACTTC; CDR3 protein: CASSKMDPGETQYF
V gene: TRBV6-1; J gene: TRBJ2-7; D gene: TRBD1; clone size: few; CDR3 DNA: TGTGCCAGCCATTCCTTGACAGGGAGTTGGTCCGAGCAGTACTTC; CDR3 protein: CASHSLTGSWSEQYF
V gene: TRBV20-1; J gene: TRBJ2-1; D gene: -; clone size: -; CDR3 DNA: TGCAGTGCTATGGACGGTTACAATGAGCAGTTCTTC; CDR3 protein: CSAMDGYNEQFF
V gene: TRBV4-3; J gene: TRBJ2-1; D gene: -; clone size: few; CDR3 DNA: TGCGCCAGCAGCCAAGATGCTAGCCGAGCCAATGAGCAGTTCTTC; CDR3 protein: CASSQDASRANEQFF
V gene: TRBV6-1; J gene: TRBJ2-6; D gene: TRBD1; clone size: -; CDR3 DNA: TGTGCCAGCAGTCGAACACTTCAGGGGGCGCAGGGTGGGGCCAACGTCCTGACTTTC; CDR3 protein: CASSRTLQGAQGGANVLTF
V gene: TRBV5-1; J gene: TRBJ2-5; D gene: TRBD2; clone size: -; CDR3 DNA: TGCGCCAGCAGCCGGAGTATTAGCGGGGGGGCCCAAGAGACCCAGTACTTC; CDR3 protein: CASSRSISGGAQETQYF
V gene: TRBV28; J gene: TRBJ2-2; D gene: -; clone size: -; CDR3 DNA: TGTGCCAGCAGTTTGTCCCGGGAGCCCGGGGAGCTGTTTTTT; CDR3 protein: CASSLSREPGELFF
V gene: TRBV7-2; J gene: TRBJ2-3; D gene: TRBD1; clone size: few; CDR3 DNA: TGTGCCAGCAGCGCTTGGACAGGGGTTGGCACAGATACGCAGTATTTT; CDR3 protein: CASSAWTGVGTDTQYF
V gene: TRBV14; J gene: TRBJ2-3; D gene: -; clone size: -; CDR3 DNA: TGTGCCAGCAGCCAAGATATGACCCGGGACAAGCCAGATACGCAGTATTTT; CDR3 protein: CASSQDMTRDKPDTQYF
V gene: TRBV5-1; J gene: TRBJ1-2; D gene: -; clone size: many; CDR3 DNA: TGCGCCAGCAGCTTGACGGACAGCCCTTGGGGCTACACCTTC; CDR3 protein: CASSLTDSPWGYTF
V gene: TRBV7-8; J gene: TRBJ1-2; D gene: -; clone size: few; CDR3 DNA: TGTGCCAGCAGCTCCGGAAATGTCCCAAGCTATGGCTACACCTTC; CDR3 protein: CASSSGNVPSYGYTF
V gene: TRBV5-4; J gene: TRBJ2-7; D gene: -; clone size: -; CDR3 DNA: TGTGCCAGCAGCTCCCAGTTGGGCTCCTACGAGCAGTACTTC; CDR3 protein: CASSSQLGSYEQYF
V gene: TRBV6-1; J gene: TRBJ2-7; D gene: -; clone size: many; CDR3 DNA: TGTGCCAGCAGAGGGGACTTAAAGTACGAGCAGTACTTC; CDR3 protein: CASRGDLKYEQYF
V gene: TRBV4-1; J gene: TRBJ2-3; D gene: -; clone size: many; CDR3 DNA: TGCGCCAGCAGCCATCCTGTACAAGGCGACGGAACAGATACGCAGTATTTT; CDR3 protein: CASSHPVQGDGTDTQYF
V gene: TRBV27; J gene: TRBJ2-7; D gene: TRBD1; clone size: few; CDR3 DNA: TGTGCCAGCAGTTTGTCGGGACAGGGGATCGAGCAGTACTTC; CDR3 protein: CASSLSGQGIEQYF
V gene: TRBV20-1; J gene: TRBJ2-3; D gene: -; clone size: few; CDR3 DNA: TGCAGTGCGCCTCACCGGGGGGCGGGAGATACGCAGTATTTT; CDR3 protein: CSAPHRGAGDTQYF